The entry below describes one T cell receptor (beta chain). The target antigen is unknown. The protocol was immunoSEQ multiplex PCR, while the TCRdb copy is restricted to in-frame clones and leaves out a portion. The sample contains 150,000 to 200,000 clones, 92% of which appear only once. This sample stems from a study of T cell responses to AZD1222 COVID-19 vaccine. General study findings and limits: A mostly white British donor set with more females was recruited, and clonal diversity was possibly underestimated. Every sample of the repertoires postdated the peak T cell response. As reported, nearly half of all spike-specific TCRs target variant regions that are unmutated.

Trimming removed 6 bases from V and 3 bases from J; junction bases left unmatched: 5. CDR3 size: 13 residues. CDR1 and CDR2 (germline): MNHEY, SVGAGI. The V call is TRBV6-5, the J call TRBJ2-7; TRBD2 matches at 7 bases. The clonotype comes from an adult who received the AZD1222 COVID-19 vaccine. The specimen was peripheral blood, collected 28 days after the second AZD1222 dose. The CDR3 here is CASSQGTIYEQYF. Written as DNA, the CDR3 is TGTGCCAGCAGCCAAGGGACTATCTACGAGCAGTACTTC.